A selection of T cell receptor beta chains follows, all from one sample in a study of shared clonotypes between healthy human individuals. Libraries were prepared by immunoSEQ multiplex PCR; TCRdb keeps only in-frame clonotypes and omits some of them. The data hold some 530,000 clones, with 70% to 80% observed a single time. Sequencing used PBMCs. These receptors all stem from a woman aged 40 to 50 in good health. Some clones in this sample may be carry-over from other donors' samples. Each CDR3 is given with its conserved first and last residue. The D gene is left open where the match is weak. Size is stated for part of the rows, as once, few or many counts, or as a class when the clone is expanded.

j_call	clone_size	d_call	v_call	cdr3_nt	cdr3_aa
TRBJ2-2	few	.	TRBV5-1	TGCGCCAGCAGCTTGCTAGCCGGCACCGGGGAGCTGTTTTTT	CASSLLAGTGELFF
TRBJ2-1	.	.	TRBV28	TGTGCCAGCAGTCCCCCCGACTCTACCTTACAGTTCTTC	CASSPPDSTLQFF
TRBJ2-2	.	.	TRBV18	TGTGCCAGCTCACTTGCAAAGCCCCTCCGGGGCACCGGGGAGCTGTTTTTT	CASSLAKPLRGTGELFF
TRBJ2-7	.	TRBD1	TRBV15	TGTGCCACCAGCAGGCCCCCAAGACAGGGGATTCCCTACGAGCAGTACTTC	CATSRPPRQGIPYEQYF
TRBJ1-1	few	.	TRBV5-1	TGCGCCAGCAGCTTGGAGGGACCGATGAACACTGAAGCTTTCTTT	CASSLEGPMNTEAFF
TRBJ1-2	.	.	TRBV2	TGTGCCAGCAGTGAAGGGGGGCCTAACTATGGCTACACCTTC	CASSEGGPNYGYTF
TRBJ2-5	.	.	TRBV18	TGTGCCAGCTCACCACAGAGGAGGGACAGACAAGAGTCCCAGTACTTC	CASSPQRRDRQESQYF
TRBJ2-7	once	.	TRBV6-5	TGTGCCAGCAGGAGAATTTTCGGCGAGCAGTACTTC	CASRRIFGEQYF
TRBJ2-1	.	.	TRBV7-3	TGTGCCAGCAGCTTGGGGCGGGCCGCAGGCTTCCATGAGCAGTTCTTC	CASSLGRAAGFHEQFF
TRBJ2-1	.	TRBD2	TRBV19	TGTGCCAGTCTGGCGGGAGGGGCCTGGGGTGAGCAGTTCTTC	CASLAGGAWGEQFF
TRBJ2-1	once	TRBD2	TRBV11-2	TGTGCCAGCAGCTTAGGGGCAGGGCTAGCGGGAGTTAATGAGCAGTTCTTC	CASSLGAGLAGVNEQFF
TRBJ1-1	.	.	TRBV18	TGTGCCAGCTCACCTTCTACGAACACTGAAGCTTTCTTT	CASSPSTNTEAFF
TRBJ2-1	.	TRBD1	TRBV19	TGTGCCAGTAGTCCTGGGCGGGACAGGCCGAATGAGCAGTTCTTC	CASSPGRDRPNEQFF
TRBJ2-3	.	.	TRBV9	TGTGCCAGCAGCTCCGGGGCCTACGGGGATACGCAGTATTTT	CASSSGAYGDTQYF
TRBJ2-7	.	.	TRBV4-2	TGTGCCAGCAGCCAAGTCGGCCGAAACTACGAGCAGTACTTC	CASSQVGRNYEQYF
TRBJ2-1	.	TRBD2	TRBV6-5	TGTGCCAGCACCTTAGCGGGAGGGGACAATGAGCAGTTCTTC	CASTLAGGDNEQFF
TRBJ1-1	.	.	TRBV9	TGTGCCAGCAGCGTAGAGCAGGGAACTGAAGCTTTCTTT	CASSVEQGTEAFF
TRBJ2-1	few	.	TRBV4-1	TGCGCCAGCAGCCAAGATCAACTGCGGGACGACGATGAGCAGTTCTTC	CASSQDQLRDDDEQFF
TRBJ2-1	.	TRBD2	TRBV14	TGTGCCAGCAGCCAAGAATCCCTAGCGGGATATGCCGATGAGCAGTTCTTC	CASSQESLAGYADEQFF
TRBJ2-2	.	.	TRBV30	TGTGCCTGGACCACTAAATTTGGTGGGGAGCTGTTTTTT	CAWTTKFGGELFF
TRBJ2-7	.	TRBD1	TRBV7-6	TGTGCCAGCAGCTCTCGACAGGGGCAAGACGAGCAGTACTTC	CASSSRQGQDEQYF
TRBJ1-3	.	.	TRBV6-6	TGTGCCAGCAGCCCCTCGGGGGGGGTTTACACCATATATTTT	CASSPSGGVYTIYF
TRBJ2-7	.	TRBD2	TRBV6-5	TGTGCCAGCAGTTCTAGCGGCAAACGCTACGAGCAGTACTTC	CASSSSGKRYEQYF
TRBJ1-5	.	.	TRBV5-4	TGTGCCAGCAGCTCCGACAGCCCCGATCAGCCCCAGCATTTT	CASSSDSPDQPQHF
TRBJ1-5	.	.	TRBV6-5	TGTGCCAGCAGTTTGGGGTTAGGTGGGAATCAGCCCCAGCATTTT	CASSLGLGGNQPQHF
TRBJ2-2	.	.	TRBV6-4	TGTGCCAGCAGTTTGGAGGGGGTCGGGGAGCTGTTTTTT	CASSLEGVGELFF
TRBJ1-5	.	.	TRBV28	TGTGCCAGCAGTTTCCACCTCGGGGGACAGCCCCAGCATTTT	CASSFHLGGQPQHF
TRBJ2-5	.	.	TRBV2	TGTGCCAGCAGTGTGTTGGGGGTTGAGACCCAGTACTTC	CASSVLGVETQYF
TRBJ2-7	.	TRBD2	TRBV28	TGTGCCAGCAGTCTACTCTGGCGGGAGGACTACGAGCAGTACTTC	CASSLLWREDYEQYF
TRBJ2-7	.	.	TRBV7-9	TGTGCCAGCAGCTTAGATGGGGCAGGGCCCTACGAGCAGTACTTC	CASSLDGAGPYEQYF
TRBJ1-4	.	.	TRBV11-2	TGTGCCAGCAGCTTACGAGGATGGCCGGGGGCTAATGAAAAACTGTTTTTT	CASSLRGWPGANEKLFF
TRBJ2-5	.	TRBD2	TRBV11-2	TGTGCCAGCAGCTTCGGACTAGCGGGAGTGTACGAGACCCAGTACTTC	CASSFGLAGVYETQYF
TRBJ1-5	.	TRBD1	TRBV28	TGTGCCAGCAGTTTACAGGGGGCCGTCAATCAGCCCCAGCATTTT	CASSLQGAVNQPQHF
TRBJ1-1	.	TRBD1	TRBV11-1	TGTGCCAGCAGCTTAGCGGGACAGGACCAAGCTTTCTTT	CASSLAGQDQAFF
TRBJ2-1	.	.	TRBV7-2	TGTGCCAGCAGCTTATGGTCCTCGGGCAACAATGAGCAGTTCTTC	CASSLWSSGNNEQFF
TRBJ2-2	.	TRBD2	TRBV28	TGTGCCAGCAGTTCCCGTGCTAGCGGGAGCTTGGGCACCGGGGAGCTGTTTTTT	CASSSRASGSLGTGELFF
TRBJ2-1	.	TRBD2	TRBV10-1	TGCGCCAGCAGTGTAGCGGGAGGGCCTCACAATGAGCAGTTCTTC	CASSVAGGPHNEQFF
TRBJ1-2	.	TRBD1	TRBV19	TGTGCCAGTAGTATAGGCGGACAGGGGATTGGCTACACCTTC	CASSIGGQGIGYTF
TRBJ1-3	.	.	TRBV7-9	TGTGCCAGCAGCTTCCGCGGAATGTCGGGAAACACCATATATTTT	CASSFRGMSGNTIYF
TRBJ1-2	.	TRBD1	TRBV19	TGTGCCAGTCCGGACAGGGGAGTGGATGGCTACACCTTC	CASPDRGVDGYTF
TRBJ2-3	once	.	TRBV7-2	TGTGCCAGCAGCTTAATGGCAGATACGCAGTATTTT	CASSLMADTQYF
TRBJ1-4	.	.	TRBV25-1	TGTGCCAGCAGTGGCCTTGGGGGGGATGAAAAACTGTTTTTT	CASSGLGGDEKLFF
TRBJ2-7	.	TRBD1	TRBV6-5	TGTGCCAGCAGTTACAGGGACAGGGGTTTGTACGAGCAGTACTTC	CASSYRDRGLYEQYF
TRBJ1-2	.	TRBD1	TRBV7-3	TGTGCCAGCAGCTTAACGGGCGGGACAGATGGCTACACCTTC	CASSLTGGTDGYTF
TRBJ2-7	.	TRBD2	TRBV2	TGTGCCAGCAGTGTAGGACTAGGGGACGACGAGCAGTACTTC	CASSVGLGDDEQYF